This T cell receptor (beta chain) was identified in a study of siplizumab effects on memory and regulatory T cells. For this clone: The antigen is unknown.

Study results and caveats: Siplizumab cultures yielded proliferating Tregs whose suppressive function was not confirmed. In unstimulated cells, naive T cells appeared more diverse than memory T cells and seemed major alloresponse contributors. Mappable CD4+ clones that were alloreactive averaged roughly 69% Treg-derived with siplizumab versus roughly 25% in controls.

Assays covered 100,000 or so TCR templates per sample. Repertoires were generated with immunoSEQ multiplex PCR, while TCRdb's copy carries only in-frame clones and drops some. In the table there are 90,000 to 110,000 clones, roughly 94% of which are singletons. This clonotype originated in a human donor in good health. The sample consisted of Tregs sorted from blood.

This chain's CDR3 is CSAPRGPQYF. Here the CDR3 DNA reads TGCAGTGCCCCAAGAGGGCCGCAGTACTTC. The V and J genes are TRBV20-1 and TRBJ2-7; the D gene is possibly TRBD2 (5 bases). Per the germline V gene, CDR1 is DFQATT and CDR2 is SNEGSKA (reference sequence). Trimming took 6 bases from V and 9 from J, leaving 12 bases between them. This CDR3 comprises 10 residues.